The 30 T cell receptor beta chains below all came from one sample that was sequenced in a study of PD-L1 blockade in urothelial cancer. The assay was immunoSEQ multiplex PCR, and TCRdb's table has in-frame clones only and misses some. The data contain around 100,000 clones, about 90% of them singletons. Sample: PBMCs, taken around atezolizumab (anti-PD-L1) treatment. The receptors come from a woman older than 75 with urothelial cancer.

The chain recombines TRBV27 with TRBJ2-6; D is unclear. V dropped 5 bases and J dropped 2 bases, with 7 bases sitting between them. The CDR3 spans 14 residues. Germline CDR1 MNHEY, CDR2 SMNVEV (reference sequence). The CDR3: CASSAYPGANVLTF. The CDR3 nucleotides read TGTGCCAGCAGTGCCTACCCTGGGGCCAACGTCCTGACTTTC.

The V gene is TRBV7-2, the J gene TRBJ2-7; the D gene is possibly TRBD2 (7 bases). The CDR3 sequence is 18 residues long. V lost 0 bases to trimming and J lost 5 bases, with 23 bases between them. Germline V gene lookup returns CDR1 SGHTA and CDR2 FQGNSA. The CDR3, as DNA: TGTGCCAGCAGCTTAGCCACCTGGGGGGCGGGAGTTTCCCACGAGCAGTACTTC. Protein sequence: CASSLATWGAGVSHEQYF. The variable domain in full, with the rest retrieved from reference TRBV7-2 and TRBJ2-7, is GAGVSQSPSNKVTEKGKDVELRCDPISGHTALYWYRQSLGQGLEFLIYFQGNSAPDKSGLPSDRFSAERTGGSVSTLTIQRTQQEDSAVYLCASSLATWGAGVSHEQYFGPGTRLTVT.

This clone was picked up one time. The CDR3 DNA follows: TGTGCCAGCAGTGAAGCGAGTGGGGAGAGCTCCTACAATGAGCAGTTCTTC. Translation gives CASSEASGESSYNEQFF. The gene calls are TRBV2 and TRBJ2-1; D perhaps matches TRBD2 (5 bases). This CDR3 region has 17 residues. Deletions cut 0 bases from V and 0 bases from J, with 12 bases between. The germline V gene has CDR1 SNHLY and CDR2 FYNNEI.

The chain employs TRBV6-4 and TRBJ1-2, with 8 bases aligning to TRBD1. This CDR3 comprises 16 residues. In germline, CDR1 is MRHNA, CDR2 SNTAGT. J was trimmed by 1 base and V by 5 bases; bases with no gene match: 9. The CDR3 DNA sequence: TGTGCCAGCAGTAAAACACCGGGACAGGTTAACTATGGCTACACCTTC. Its translation: CASSKTPGQVNYGYTF.

This sequence joins TRBV11-2 and TRBJ2-5; 7 positions match TRBD1. The V and J ends lost 4 bases and 1 base, in that order; junction bases with no gene match: 3. The CDR3 covers 14 residues. CDR1 is SGHAT and CDR2 is FQNNGV in the germline V gene. In DNA form, the CDR3 reads TGTGCCAGCAGCTCTTCAGGGGGCCAAGAGACCCAGTACTTC. Encoded protein: CASSSSGGQETQYF. Full variable domain (outside the CDR3, taken from reference TRBV11-2 and TRBJ2-5): EAGVAQSPRYKIIEKRQSVAFWCNPISGHATLYWYQQILGQGPKLLIQFQNNGVVDDSQLPKDRFSAERLKGVDSTLKIQPAKLEDSAVYLCASSSSGGQETQYFGPGTRLLVL.

The genes are TRBV10-3 and TRBJ2-5; 10 bases match TRBD2. Germline V gene data show CDR1 as ENHRY and CDR2 as SYGVKD. CDR3 length equals 15 residues. V lost 2 bases and J lost 5; bases outside the gene matches: 5. CDR3 DNA sequence: TGTGCCATCAGTGAGACTAGCGGGATGTGGGAGACCCAGTACTTC. The encoded protein is CAISETSGMWETQYF.

The chain uses TRBV4-1 and TRBJ1-1; D gene unclear. CDR1 is MGHRA, CDR2 YSYEKL, per germline. V lost 0 bases and J lost 2, with 10 bases in between. This CDR3 comprises 15 residues. The chain's CDR3 is CASSQDLRTNTEAFF. CDR3 nucleotide sequence: TGCGCCAGCAGCCAAGATCTACGGACTAACACTGAAGCTTTCTTT.

The rearrangement uses TRBV2 and TRBJ2-7; D call uncertain. The length of the CDR3 is 15 residues. Trimming took 0 bases from V and 2 from J, leaving 11 bases between them. Per germline, CDR1 SNHLY and CDR2 FYNNEI. CDR3 sequence reads: CASSEARQATYEQYF. The CDR3 coding sequence is TGTGCCAGCAGTGAAGCGCGTCAGGCCACCTACGAGCAGTACTTC.

The chain joins TRBV19 to TRBJ2-2; no definite D call. The length of the CDR3 is 13 residues. Germline CDR1 reads LNHDA; CDR2 reads SQIVND (reference sequence). The ends were cut back, 0 bases at V and 9 bases at J, with 8 bases in the middle. The CDR3: CASSIDPGRELFF. As DNA, the CDR3 is TGTGCCAGTAGTATAGATCCAGGTCGGGAGCTGTTTTTT.

The V call is TRBV7-9, the J call TRBJ2-7, with TRBD2 as a possible D gene (7 bases). The germline V gene has CDR1 SEHNR and CDR2 FQNEAQ (reference sequence). This CDR3 comprises 15 residues. The V end lost 1 base, the J end lost 5 bases, and 15 bases lay between the germline ends. The CDR3 protein is CASSLGSGGRDEQYF. Written as DNA, the CDR3 is TGTGCCAGCAGCTTAGGTTCCGGGGGGCGGGACGAGCAGTACTTC.

The chain carries TRBV6-5 and TRBJ2-3; 9 positions agree with TRBD2. The CDR3 sequence is 15 residues long. Trimming took 6 bases from V and 3 from J; bases not matched to a gene: 7. Germline CDR1 is MNHEY and CDR2 is SVGAGI. CDR3 sequence: CASSLSGSKTDTQYF. As DNA, the CDR3 is TGTGCCAGCAGCCTTAGCGGGAGTAAGACAGATACGCAGTATTTT.

The chain combines TRBV14 with TRBJ1-1, with TRBD1 matching over 8 bases. CDR3 length: 14 amino acids. V lost 1 base and J lost 11; bases outside the gene matches: 9. The germline V gene encodes CDR1 SGHDN and CDR2 FVKESK. CDR3 DNA sequence: TGTGCCAGCAGCCAAGTCAGGCAGGGGGCCCGTGCTTTCTTT. Protein: CASSQVRQGARAFF.

CDR3 in DNA: TGTGCCAGCAGTTTGGCACTAGCGGGGACCGGGGAGCTGTTTTTT. Amino acid sequence: CASSLALAGTGELFF. The chain uses TRBV27 and TRBJ2-2; TRBD2 matches at 10 bases. Per the germline V gene, CDR1 is MNHEY and CDR2 is SMNVEV (reference sequence). This CDR3 is built from 15 residues. V shed 3 bases and J 5 bases; nucleotides not matched to a gene: 3.

This clone was seen just once. The chain recombines TRBV7-2 with TRBJ1-5; TRBD1 matches at 7 bases. V lost 4 bases and J lost 3; bases outside the gene matches: 9. CDR3 size: 16 residues. Germline CDR1 reads SGHTA; CDR2 reads FQGNSA. DNA of the CDR3: TGTGCCAGCAGCTCGAGGGGGGACAGTGCCAATCAGCCCCAGCATTTT. Its translation is CASSSRGDSANQPQHF.

This sequence joins TRBV9 and TRBJ2-6, with 13 nucleotides matching TRBD2. The CDR3 is 18 amino acids. J was trimmed by 0 bases and V by 2 bases; bases with no gene match: 2. Germline V CDR1 and CDR2: SGDLS, YYNGEE. CDR3 nucleotide sequence: TGTGCCAGCAGCGTGGGACTAGCGGGGCGCTCTGGGGCCAACGTCCTGACTTTC. Protein sequence: CASSVGLAGRSGANVLTF.

This clone was counted between two and nine times. The chain recombines TRBV14 with TRBJ1-1; 9 bases line up with TRBD1. Looked up from germline, CDR1 is SGHDN and CDR2 is FVKESK. The CDR3 extends over 16 amino acids. V was clipped by 7 bases and J by 1 base; unmatched bases: 10. This CDR3 reads CASTPTGGPQNTEAFF. The CDR3 DNA is TGTGCCAGCACCCCGACAGGGGGGCCACAGAACACTGAAGCTTTCTTT.

The rearrangement joins TRBV2 to TRBJ1-2; 8 nucleotides agree with TRBD1. The germline V gene has CDR1 SNHLY and CDR2 FYNNEI. This CDR3 comprises 15 residues. Trimming took 0 bases from V and 3 from J; bases not matched to a gene: 3. The CDR3 region has the DNA TGTGCCAGCAGTGAAGCTAGACAGGGGTACTATGGCTACACCTTC. It encodes CASSEARQGYYGYTF.

This sequence joins TRBV6-1 and TRBJ2-7, with TRBD2 identical over 7 bases. The trim removed 3 bases at V and 9 bases at J, leaving 23 bases unmatched. The CDR3 totals 18 residues. Germline-derived CDR1 and CDR2 are MNHNS and SASEGT. The CDR3 here is CASSDWEGTISQSSRQYF. The CDR3 coding sequence is TGTGCCAGCAGTGATTGGGAGGGGACGATATCCCAGTCGTCCAGGCAGTACTTC.

This clone was observed once. The gene calls are TRBV28 and TRBJ2-3; 12 bases match TRBD2. There are 16 residues in the CDR3. Germline values: CDR1 MDHEN, CDR2 SYDVKM. V dropped 10 bases and J dropped 5; count of bases not matched to a gene: 13. The CDR3 coding sequence is TGTGCCAACATACTAAGACTAGCGGGAGTCAAAGATACGCAGTATTTT. Protein: CANILRLAGVKDTQYF. The variable domain in full, completed from reference TRBV28 and TRBJ2-3, reads DVKVTQSSRYLVKRTGEKVFLECVQDMDHENMFWYRQDPGLGLRLIYFSYDVKMKEKGDIPEGYSVSREKKERFSLILESASTNQTSMYLCANILRLAGVKDTQYFGPGTRLTVL.

This clone showed up just a few times. This sequence joins TRBV7-9 and TRBJ1-1; tentatively, D is TRBD1 (5 bases). V lost 5 bases, J lost 5 bases, and 18 bases lay in between. Germline values: CDR1 SEHNR, CDR2 FQNEAQ (reference sequence). This CDR3 contains 15 residues. The CDR3 region has the DNA TGTGCCAGCAGCCAGACTAAGGGGAGGGAAACTGAAGCTTTCTTT. Protein product: CASSQTKGRETEAFF.

The CDR3 nucleotides read TGTGCCAGCAGTTTCCTAATCAACGAGCAGTACTTC. Its translation: CASSFLINEQYF. The V and J genes are TRBV28 and TRBJ2-7; unclear D gene. Deletions cut 3 bases from V and 5 bases from J, with 8 bases between. CDR1 is MDHEN, CDR2 SYDVKM, per germline. The CDR3 runs 12 residues.

V gene TRBV7-3 combines with J gene TRBJ1-5; possibly TRBD1 for D (5 bases). Germline lookup yields CDR1 SGHTA and CDR2 FQGTGA. V was shortened by 0 bases and J by 5 bases, with 5 bases between the two germline ends. The length of the CDR3 is 13 residues. In DNA form, the CDR3 reads TGTGCCAGCAGCTTAACCAGGGATCAGCCCCAGCATTTT. As protein: CASSLTRDQPQHF.

The chain employs TRBV19 and TRBJ2-2; D is unresolved. Trimming cost V 7 bases and J 5 bases, with 17 bases left between them. CDR3 length: 15 residues. Germline V lookup: CDR1 LNHDA, CDR2 SQIVND (reference sequence). CDR3 nucleotide sequence: TGTGCCAGTATGGCCACAAAAATTAAAACCGGGGAGCTGTTTTTT. Translation gives CASMATKIKTGELFF. Drawing the rest from reference TRBV19 and TRBJ2-2, the complete variable domain is DGGITQSPKYLFRKEGQNVTLSCEQNLNHDAMYWYRQDPGQGLRLIYYSQIVNDFQKGDIAEGYSVSREKKESFPLTVTSAQKNPTAFYLCASMATKIKTGELFFGEGSRLTVL.

The chain is built from TRBV5-5 and TRBJ2-1; the D gene is possibly TRBD1 (5 bases). V lost 3 bases, J lost 0 bases, and 7 bases lay in between. The germline gives CDR1 SGHKS, CDR2 YYEKEE (reference sequence). The CDR3 has 14 amino acids. The chain's CDR3 is CASSWGVSYNEQFF. The CDR3, as DNA: TGTGCCAGCAGCTGGGGCGTCTCCTACAATGAGCAGTTCTTC.

This chain uses TRBV9 with TRBJ1-3; 8 bases agree with TRBD1. CDR1 SGDLS and CDR2 YYNGEE come from the germline V gene. The CDR3 runs 14 residues. The V segment lost 3 bases and the J segment 3 bases; nucleotides outside the gene matches: 2. The CDR3 region has the DNA TGTGCCAGCAGCGATGACAGGGGTGGAAACACCATATATTTT. It translates to CASSDDRGGNTIYF.

V gene TRBV5-1 combines with J gene TRBJ1-5, with D possibly TRBD1 on 5 matching bases. V lost 4 bases and J lost 5, with 13 bases in between. This CDR3 is 14 amino acids long. Germline CDR1 and CDR2: SGHRS and YFSETQ. This CDR3 reads CASSPGGTDQPQHF. The CDR3 DNA follows: TGCGCCAGCAGCCCGGGGGGAACTGATCAGCCCCAGCATTTT.

The chain has TRBV19 and TRBJ2-1; TRBD1 agrees at 9 bases. CDR1 is LNHDA, CDR2 SQIVND, per germline (reference sequence). The CDR3 extends over 13 amino acids. Trimming at V came to 3 bases and at J to 7 bases, leaving 1 base not matched to a gene. CDR3 in DNA: TGTGCCAGTAGTATCGGGACAGGGAATGAGCAGTTCTTC. This sequence encodes CASSIGTGNEQFF.

This clone was seen only once. The genes are TRBV6-1 and TRBJ2-7, with a possible D match to TRBD1 (5 bases). Germline V gene lookup returns CDR1 MNHNS and CDR2 SASEGT. The V end lost 5 bases, the J end lost 6 bases, and 14 bases lay between the germline ends. This CDR3 region has 13 residues. The CDR3: CASSRTTPVEQYF. For the CDR3, the DNA is TGTGCCAGCAGTAGGACAACCCCCGTCGAGCAGTACTTC.

The V gene is TRBV7-3, the J gene TRBJ2-7; D call uncertain. From germline, CDR1 is SGHTA and CDR2 FQGTGA. Trimming removed 0 bases at V and 5 bases at J, with 8 bases between. The CDR3 covers 13 residues. Here the CDR3 reads CASSLTHMNEQYF. The CDR3 nucleotides read TGTGCCAGCAGCTTAACCCACATGAACGAGCAGTACTTC. Full variable domain (outside the CDR3, taken from reference TRBV7-3 and TRBJ2-7): GAGVSQTPSNKVTEKGKYVELRCDPISGHTALYWYRQSLGQGPEFLIYFQGTGAADDSGLPNDRFFAVRPEGSVSTLKIQRTERGDSAVYLCASSLTHMNEQYFGPGTRLTVT.

The chain is built from TRBV11-3 and TRBJ2-1; 8 nucleotides agree with TRBD1. Germline V gene data show CDR1 as SGHNT and CDR2 as YENEEA. This CDR3 region has 13 residues. Unmatched junction bases numbered 8, after V lost 8 bases and J lost 8 bases. CDR3 region: CASGSGGSHEQFF. In nucleotides, the CDR3 is TGTGCCAGCGGGTCAGGGGGCTCTCATGAGCAGTTCTTC. Full variable domain (remainder filled in from reference TRBV11-3 and TRBJ2-1): EAGVVQSPRYKIIEKKQPVAFWCNPISGHNTLYWYLQNLGQGPELLIRYENEEAVDDSQLPKDRFSAERLKGVDSTLKIQPAELGDSAVYLCASGSGGSHEQFFGPGTRLTVL.